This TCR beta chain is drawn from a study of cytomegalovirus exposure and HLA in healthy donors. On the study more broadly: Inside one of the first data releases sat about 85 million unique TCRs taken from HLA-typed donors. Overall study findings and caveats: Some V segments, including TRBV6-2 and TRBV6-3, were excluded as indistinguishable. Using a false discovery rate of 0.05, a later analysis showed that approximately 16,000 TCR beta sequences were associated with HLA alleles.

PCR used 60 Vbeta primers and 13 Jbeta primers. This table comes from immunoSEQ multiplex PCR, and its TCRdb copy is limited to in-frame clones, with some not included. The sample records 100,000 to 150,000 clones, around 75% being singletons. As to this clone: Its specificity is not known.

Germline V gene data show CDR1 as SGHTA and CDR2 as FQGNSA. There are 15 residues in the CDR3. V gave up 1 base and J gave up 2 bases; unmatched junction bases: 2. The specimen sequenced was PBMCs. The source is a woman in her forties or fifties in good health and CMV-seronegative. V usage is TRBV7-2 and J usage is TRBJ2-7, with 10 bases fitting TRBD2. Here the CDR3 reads CASSLGLAGAYEQYF. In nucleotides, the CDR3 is TGTGCCAGCAGCTTAGGGCTAGCGGGAGCCTACGAGCAGTACTTC. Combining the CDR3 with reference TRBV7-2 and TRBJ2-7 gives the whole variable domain GAGVSQSPSNKVTEKGKDVELRCDPISGHTALYWYRQSLGQGLEFLIYFQGNSAPDKSGLPSDRFSAERTGGSVSTLTIQRTQQEDSAVYLCASSLGLAGAYEQYFGPGTRLTVT.